This note documents a single TCR beta chain sequence. Original methodology: It was from reference gene primer amplification that nucleated cell counts were estimated. The assay was immunoSEQ multiplex PCR, and TCRdb's table has in-frame clones only and misses some. V, J and clone size derive from that table, while D and trimming were established from the DNA sequence. This table has 45,000 to 55,000 clones, around 90% appearing once. This record comes from a study of blood T cell repertoires in COVID-19. Overall study context: Both acute and convalescent COVID-19 samples were obtained from the United States, Italy and Spain. In each case, the material was cDNA or gDNA derived from T cells, B-cell-depleted T cells, or PBMCs.

Trimming cost V 7 bases and J 6 bases; bases outside gene matches: 9. The CDR3 runs to 14 residues. Germline V CDR1 and CDR2: MNHEY, SVGAGI. Material for sequencing was peripheral blood. The chain carries TRBV6-5 and TRBJ1-5, with 7 bases aligning to TRBD1. The sequence was collected from a human donor in a cohort sampled during active COVID-19. The CDR3 is CASKFREGAQPQHF. In DNA, the CDR3 is TGTGCCAGCAAGTTTCGGGAGGGGGCTCAGCCCCAGCATTTT.